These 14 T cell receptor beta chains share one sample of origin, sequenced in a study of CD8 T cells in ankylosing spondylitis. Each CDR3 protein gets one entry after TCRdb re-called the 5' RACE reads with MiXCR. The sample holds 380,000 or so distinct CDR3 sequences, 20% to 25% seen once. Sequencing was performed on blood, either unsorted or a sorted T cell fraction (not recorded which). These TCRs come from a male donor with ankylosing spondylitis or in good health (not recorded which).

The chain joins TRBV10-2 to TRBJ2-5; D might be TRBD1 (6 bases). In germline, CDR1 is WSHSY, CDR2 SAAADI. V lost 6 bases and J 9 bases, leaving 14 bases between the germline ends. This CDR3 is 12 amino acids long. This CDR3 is CASSYRAGAQYF. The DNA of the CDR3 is TGCGCCAGCAGCTACAGGGCTGGGGCCCAGTACTTC.

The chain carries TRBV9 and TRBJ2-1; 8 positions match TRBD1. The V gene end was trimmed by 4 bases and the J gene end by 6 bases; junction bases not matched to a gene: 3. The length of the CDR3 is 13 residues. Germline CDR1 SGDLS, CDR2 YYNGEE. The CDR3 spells CASSRQGLNEQFF. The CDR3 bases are TGTGCCAGCAGCCGACAGGGGCTCAATGAGCAGTTCTTC.

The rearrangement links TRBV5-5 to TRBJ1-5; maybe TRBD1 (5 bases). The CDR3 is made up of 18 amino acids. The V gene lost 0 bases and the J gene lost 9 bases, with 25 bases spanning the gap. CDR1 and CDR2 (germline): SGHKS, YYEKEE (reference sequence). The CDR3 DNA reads TGTGCCAGCAGCTTGGGGGACCAGGGATCCCTGAGGTTGGGGCCCCAGCATTTT. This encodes CASSLGDQGSLRLGPQHF.

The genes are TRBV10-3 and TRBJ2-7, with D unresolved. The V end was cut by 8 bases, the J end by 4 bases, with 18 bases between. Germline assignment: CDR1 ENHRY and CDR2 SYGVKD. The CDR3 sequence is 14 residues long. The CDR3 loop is CAIGPSPLEYEQYF. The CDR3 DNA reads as TGTGCCATCGGCCCGAGCCCACTGGAGTACGAGCAGTACTTC.

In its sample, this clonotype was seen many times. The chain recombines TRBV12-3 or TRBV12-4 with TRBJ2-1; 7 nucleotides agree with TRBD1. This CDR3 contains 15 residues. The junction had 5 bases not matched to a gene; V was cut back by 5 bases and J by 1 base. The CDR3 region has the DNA TGTGCCAGCAGTCTCAAACAGGGGTCCTACAATGAGCAGTTCTTC. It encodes CASSLKQGSYNEQFF.

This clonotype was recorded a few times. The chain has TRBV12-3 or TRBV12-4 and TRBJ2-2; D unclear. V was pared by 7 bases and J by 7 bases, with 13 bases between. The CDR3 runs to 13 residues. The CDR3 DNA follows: TGTGCCAGCACTCGACCATTGGGCGGGGAGCTGTTTTTT. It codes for CASTRPLGGELFF.

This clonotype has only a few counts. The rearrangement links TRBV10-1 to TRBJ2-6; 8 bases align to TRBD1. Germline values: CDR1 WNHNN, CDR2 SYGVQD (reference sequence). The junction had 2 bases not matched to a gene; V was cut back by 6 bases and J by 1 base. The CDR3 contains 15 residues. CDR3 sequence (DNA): TGCGCCAGCAGACGACAGGGGTCTGGGGCCAACGTCCTGACTTTC. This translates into CASRRQGSGANVLTF.

CDR3 sequence: CASRPVRLAGSTDTQYF. Written as DNA, the CDR3 is TGTGCCAGCAGACCCGTAAGACTAGCGGGTAGCACAGATACGCAGTATTTT. The chain has TRBV21-1 and TRBJ2-3; the DNA was not used to check the table's D call, TRBD2. TRBV21-1 is marked as a pseudogene. CDR3 length equals 17 residues.

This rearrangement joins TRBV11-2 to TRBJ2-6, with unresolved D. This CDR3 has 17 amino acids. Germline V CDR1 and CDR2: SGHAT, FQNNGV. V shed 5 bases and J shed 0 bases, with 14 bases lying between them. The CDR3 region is CASSHSRMGSGANVLTF. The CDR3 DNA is TGTGCCAGCAGCCATTCCAGGATGGGCTCTGGGGCCAACGTCCTGACTTTC.

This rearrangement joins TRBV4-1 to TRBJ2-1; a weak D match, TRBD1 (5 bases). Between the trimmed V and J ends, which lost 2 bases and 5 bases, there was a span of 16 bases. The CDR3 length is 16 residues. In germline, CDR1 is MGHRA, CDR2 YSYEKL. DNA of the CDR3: TGCGCCAGCAGCCAATATAGCACAGGACGAAACAATGAGCAGTTCTTC. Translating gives CASSQYSTGRNNEQFF.

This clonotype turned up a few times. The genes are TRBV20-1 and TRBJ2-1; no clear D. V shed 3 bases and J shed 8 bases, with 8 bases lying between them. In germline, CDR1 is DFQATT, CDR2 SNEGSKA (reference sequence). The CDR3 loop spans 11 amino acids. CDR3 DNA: TGCAGTGCTAGTGAACTGGATGAGCAGTTCTTC. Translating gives CSASELDEQFF.

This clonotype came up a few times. The CDR3 region is CASSFWDSNQPQHF. Written as DNA, the CDR3 is TGTGCCAGCAGCTTTTGGGATAGCAATCAGCCCCAGCATTTT. The J gene is TRBJ1-5, the V gene TRBV7-9, with D unresolved. The CDR3 is made up of 14 amino acids. Germline V gene lookup returns CDR1 SEHNR and CDR2 FQNEAQ (reference sequence). V was cut by 3 bases and J by 0 bases, with 6 bases left in between.

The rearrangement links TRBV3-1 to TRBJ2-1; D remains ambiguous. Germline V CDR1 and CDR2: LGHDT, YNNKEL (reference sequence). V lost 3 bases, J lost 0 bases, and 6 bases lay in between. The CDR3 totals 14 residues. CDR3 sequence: CASSHFSSYNEQFF. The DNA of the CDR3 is TGTGCCAGCAGCCACTTCAGCTCCTACAATGAGCAGTTCTTC.

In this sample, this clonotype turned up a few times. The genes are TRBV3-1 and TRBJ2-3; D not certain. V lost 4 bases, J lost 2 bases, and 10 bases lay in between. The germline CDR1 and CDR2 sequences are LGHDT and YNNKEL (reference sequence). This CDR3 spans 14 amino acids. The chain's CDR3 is CASSPELTTDTQYF. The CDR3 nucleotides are TGTGCCAGCAGCCCGGAACTGACCACAGATACGCAGTATTTT.